The 32 T cell receptor beta chains reported below all come from one sample, sequenced in a study of T cell responses to AZD1222 COVID-19 vaccine. Data came from immunoSEQ multiplex PCR; TCRdb stores just in-frame clones and leaves some out. The sample records roughly 200,000 clones, more than 85% being singletons. The material sequenced was peripheral blood, taken 28 days after the second AZD1222 dose. The receptors originated from an adult who received the AZD1222 COVID-19 vaccine.

The chain has TRBV5-4 and TRBJ2-7; 12 bases align to TRBD1. J was trimmed by 9 bases and V by 3 bases; bases with no gene match: 7. Germline V gene data show CDR1 as SGHNT and CDR2 as YYREEE (reference sequence). The CDR3 consists of 14 residues. CDR3 DNA: TGTGCCAGCAGCTCCCGGGACAGGGGGCGCGGGCAGTACTTC. Protein sequence: CASSSRDRGRGQYF.

The chain carries TRBV10-3 and TRBJ1-5; D is unresolved. In germline, CDR1 is ENHRY, CDR2 SYGVKD. With 4 bases removed from V and 3 bases from J, the gap between germline ends came to 13 bases. This CDR3 contains 15 residues. CDR3 in amino acids: CAISGGTLNNQPQHF. In DNA form, the CDR3 reads TGTGCCATCAGTGGAGGTACCTTAAACAATCAGCCCCAGCATTTT.

The rearrangement uses TRBV3-1 (or the pseudogene TRBV3-2) and TRBJ1-5, with D possibly TRBD1 on 6 matching bases. Germline CDR1 and CDR2: LGHDT and YNNKEL (reference sequence). V was trimmed by 5 bases and J by 4 bases, leaving 15 bases between them. The CDR3 contains 15 residues. CDR3 residues: CASSLEAGANQPQHF. CDR3 in DNA: TGTGCCAGCAGCTTAGAGGCAGGGGCGAATCAGCCCCAGCATTTT.

V usage is TRBV19 and J usage is TRBJ1-2; maybe TRBD1 (5 bases). In germline, CDR1 is LNHDA, CDR2 SQIVND (reference sequence). The CDR3 has 16 amino acids. Trimming cost V 9 bases and J 4 bases, with 24 bases left between them. DNA for the CDR3: TGTGCCAGCCTTCGAGACAGAGATTCGAGGGGCTATGGCTACACCTTC. Residues: CASLRDRDSRGYGYTF.

The chain joins TRBV11-1 to TRBJ1-3, with D possibly matching TRBD1 (5 bases). V lost 5 bases to trimming and J lost 0 bases, with 8 bases between them. CDR3 length: 14 residues. Germline V gene lookup returns CDR1 SGHAT and CDR2 FQDESV (reference sequence). This CDR3 reads CASSRTSSGNTIYF. CDR3 in DNA: TGTGCCAGCAGCCGGACAAGCTCTGGAAACACCATATATTTT.

The chain recombines TRBV6-2 or TRBV6-3 with TRBJ1-6; 11 nucleotides align to TRBD1. The CDR3 is 16 amino acids. The germline CDR1 and CDR2 sequences are MNHEY and SVGEGT. J gave up 7 bases and V 2 bases, and 4 bases lay outside the gene matches. CDR3 residues: CASSYPGQGANSPLHF. Here the CDR3 DNA reads TGTGCCAGCAGTTACCCAGGACAGGGGGCGAATTCACCCCTCCACTTT.

CDR3 nucleotides: TGTGCCAGCAGCCCGGGCGGGAGCTCCTACAATGAGCAGTTCTTC. Translation: CASSPGGSSYNEQFF. The gene calls are TRBV7-3 and TRBJ2-1; 7 positions match TRBD2. This CDR3 has 15 amino acids. Germline-derived CDR1 and CDR2 are SGHTA and FQGTGA. The ends lost 5 bases at V and 0 bases at J; junction bases unmatched: 4.

This chain connects TRBV19 to TRBJ2-7; 14 positions match TRBD2. Per germline, CDR1 LNHDA and CDR2 SQIVND (reference sequence). J was trimmed by 6 bases and V by 7 bases; bases with no gene match: 11. The CDR3 contains 16 residues. The CDR3 here is CASTQTSGRAGSEQYF. CDR3 DNA sequence: TGTGCCAGTACCCAGACTAGCGGGAGGGCGGGGAGCGAGCAGTACTTC.

This sequence joins TRBV5-1 and TRBJ1-3; D gene uncertain. The CDR3 sequence is 13 residues long. Germline CDR1 is SGHRS and CDR2 is YFSETQ. Trimming cost V 7 bases and J 2 bases, with 10 bases left between them. DNA of the CDR3: TGCGCCAGCGCTACATTGCCTGGAAACACCATATATTTT. It codes for CASATLPGNTIYF.

The J gene is TRBJ1-6, the V gene TRBV9; D not certain. Germline lookup yields CDR1 SGDLS and CDR2 YYNGEE. The CDR3 has 16 residues. V lost 0 bases and J lost 0, with 7 bases in between. In DNA, the CDR3 is TGTGCCAGCAGCGTAGGGGGTAACTCCTATAATTCACCCCTCCACTTT. Translating gives CASSVGGNSYNSPLHF.

This clone was counted ten times or more. The chain uses TRBV19 and TRBJ2-7; maybe TRBD1 (6 bases). The CDR3 runs to 15 residues. Germline V CDR1 and CDR2: LNHDA, SQIVND (reference sequence). Between the trimmed V and J ends, which lost 8 bases and 0 bases, there was a span of 17 bases. The CDR3: CASQIRTGPSYEQYF. The CDR3 nucleotides read TGTGCCAGTCAAATTAGAACAGGGCCCTCCTACGAGCAGTACTTC.

The chain joins TRBV5-1 to TRBJ1-1; D is uncertain. The CDR3 extends over 13 amino acids. The germline gives CDR1 SGHRS, CDR2 YFSETQ. Trimming cost V 2 bases and J 1 base, with 6 bases left between them. The CDR3 DNA is TGCGCCAGCAGCTTTGGTTGGAACACTGAAGCTTTCTTT. Translation gives CASSFGWNTEAFF.

This chain connects TRBV30 to TRBJ2-5; a possible D gene is TRBD1 (5 bases). Trimming pared 5 bases from V and 0 bases from J, leaving 13 bases between. Germline V gives CDR1 GTSNPN, CDR2 SVGIG (reference sequence). The CDR3 consists of 14 residues. The CDR3 loop is CAWGPGSYQETQYF. Here the CDR3 DNA reads TGTGCCTGGGGGCCAGGGTCCTACCAAGAGACCCAGTACTTC. Filled out from reference TRBV30 and TRBJ2-5, the complete variable domain reads SQTIHQWPATLVQPVGSPLSLECTVEGTSNPNLYWYRQAAGRGLQLLFYSVGIGQISSEVPQNLSASRPQDRQFILSSKKLLLSDSGFYLCAWGPGSYQETQYFGPGTRLLVL.

V is TRBV9 and J is TRBJ2-5; D is unclear. With 4 bases removed from V and 4 bases from J, the gap between germline ends came to 14 bases. The CDR3 sequence is 14 residues long. CDR1 is SGDLS and CDR2 is YYNGEE in the germline V gene. CDR3 loop: CASSSQVTPETQYF. DNA for the CDR3: TGTGCCAGCAGCTCGCAAGTTACCCCAGAGACCCAGTACTTC.

J is TRBJ1-2 and V is TRBV7-2; TRBD1 might be the D (5 bases). CDR1 is SGHTA and CDR2 is FQGNSA in the germline V gene. The length of the CDR3 is 15 residues. Between the trimmed V and J ends, which lost 2 bases and 6 bases, there was a span of 16 bases. CDR3 sequence reads: CASSLITGPSNGYTF. CDR3 bases: TGTGCCAGCAGCTTAATTACGGGGCCGAGCAATGGCTACACCTTC.

The chain couples TRBV11-1 to TRBJ2-2, with D unresolved. The V end lost 3 bases, the J end lost 2 bases, and 10 bases lay between the germline ends. Germline V gene data show CDR1 as SGHAT and CDR2 as FQDESV (reference sequence). The CDR3 length is 15 residues. CDR3 in DNA: TGTGCCAGCAGCTTTGAATGGGGAAACACCGGGGAGCTGTTTTTT. Its protein is CASSFEWGNTGELFF.

This clone was recorded only once. This chain uses TRBV2 with TRBJ2-3; 8 bases align to TRBD2. Trimming at V came to 6 bases and at J to 1 base, leaving 3 bases not matched to a gene. Germline-derived CDR1 and CDR2 are SNHLY and FYNNEI. The CDR3 has 14 residues. The chain's CDR3 is CASRKGLGTDTQYF. The CDR3 bases are TGTGCCAGCAGAAAGGGACTAGGCACAGATACGCAGTATTTT. The variable domain in full, completed from reference TRBV2 and TRBJ2-3, reads EPEVTQTPSHQVTQMGQEVILRCVPISNHLYFYWYRQILGQKVEFLVSFYNNEISEKSEIFDDQFSVERPDGSNFTLKIRSTKLEDSAMYFCASRKGLGTDTQYFGPGTRLTVL.

This chain uses TRBV7-9 with TRBJ1-1, with a possible D match to TRBD1 (6 bases). Trimming removed 0 bases from V and 4 bases from J, with 9 bases in between. The CDR3 is 14 residues long. Per the germline V gene, CDR1 is SEHNR and CDR2 is FQNEAQ (reference sequence). This CDR3 reads CASSLAGAVTEAFF. DNA of the CDR3: TGTGCCAGCAGCTTAGCGGGGGCTGTCACTGAAGCTTTCTTT. Drawing the rest from reference TRBV7-9 and TRBJ1-1, the complete variable domain is DTGVSQNPRHKITKRGQNVTFRCDPISEHNRLYWYRQTLGQGPEFLTYFQNEAQLEKSRLLSDRFSAERPKGSFSTLEIQRTEQGDSAMYLCASSLAGAVTEAFFGQGTRLTVV.

This chain uses TRBV19 with TRBJ1-3, with unresolved D. Per germline, CDR1 LNHDA and CDR2 SQIVND (reference sequence). The CDR3 extends over 15 amino acids. Between the trimmed V and J ends, which lost 5 bases and 0 bases, there was a span of 11 bases. This CDR3 reads CASSSPFTSGNTIYF. The CDR3 DNA is TGTGCCAGTAGTTCCCCCTTTACCTCTGGAAACACCATATATTTT.

The chain couples TRBV18 to TRBJ1-2, with D perhaps matching TRBD1 (5 bases). The CDR3 loop spans 13 amino acids. The germline gives CDR1 KGHSH, CDR2 LQKENI. The V end lost 4 bases, the J end lost 7 bases, and 13 bases lay between the germline ends. The CDR3 region is CASSLINGGGYTF. CDR3 DNA sequence: TGTGCCAGCTCACTCATCAATGGGGGTGGCTACACCTTC.

V usage is TRBV2 and J usage is TRBJ2-7; the match to TRBD1 covers 9 bases. V shed 3 bases, J shed 4 bases, and the junction held 7 bases outside the gene matches. The length of the CDR3 is 15 residues. Germline CDR1 and CDR2: SNHLY and FYNNEI. The CDR3 DNA sequence: TGTGCCAGCAGTGACGACAGGGGGGGCGTTTACGAGCAGTACTTC. Its translation is CASSDDRGGVYEQYF. Full variable domain (rest looked up from reference TRBV2 and TRBJ2-7): EPEVTQTPSHQVTQMGQEVILRCVPISNHLYFYWYRQILGQKVEFLVSFYNNEISEKSEIFDDQFSVERPDGSNFTLKIRSTKLEDSAMYFCASSDDRGGVYEQYFGPGTRLTVT.

This clone has only one observation. The chain employs TRBV14 and TRBJ2-1; D uncertain. Between the trimmed V and J ends, which lost 1 base and 5 bases, there was a span of 6 bases. The CDR3 loop spans 13 amino acids. From germline, CDR1 is SGHDN and CDR2 FVKESK. CDR3 residues: CASSQALNNEQFF. The CDR3 nucleotides read TGTGCCAGCAGCCAAGCCTTGAACAATGAGCAGTTCTTC.

V gene TRBV7-9 combines with J gene TRBJ1-1, with D possibly TRBD1 on 5 matching bases. Trimming left V 2 bases short and J 1 base short, with 11 bases between. The CDR3 has 15 amino acids. Germline CDR1 SEHNR, CDR2 FQNEAQ (reference sequence). DNA of the CDR3: TGTGCCAGCAGCTTAATTTCAGGGACGAACACTGAAGCTTTCTTT. This encodes CASSLISGTNTEAFF.

This chain links TRBV4-1 with TRBJ1-1; 7 bases are shared with TRBD1. The CDR3 sequence is 14 residues long. The V gene end was trimmed by 4 bases and the J gene end by 0 bases; junction bases not matched to a gene: 2. The germline V gene encodes CDR1 MGHRA and CDR2 YSYEKL. The CDR3: CASSRGQMNTEAFF. The CDR3 region has the DNA TGCGCCAGCAGCCGGGGACAGATGAACACTGAAGCTTTCTTT.

CDR3 amino acids: CASSSYLVKQPQHF. As DNA, the CDR3 is TGTGCCAGCAGCTCCTACCTAGTAAAGCAGCCCCAGCATTTT. V is TRBV5-6 and J is TRBJ1-5; D gene ambiguous. This CDR3 has 14 residues. Germline lookup yields CDR1 SGHDT and CDR2 YYEEEE. The germline V and J ends were trimmed by 3 bases and 7 bases, with 14 bases remaining between them.

The chain carries TRBV29-1 and TRBJ2-5; the match to TRBD2 covers 9 bases. Germline V gives CDR1 SQVTM, CDR2 ANQGSEA. J lost 4 bases, V lost 6 bases, and 6 bases had no gene match. This CDR3 is built from 13 residues. The CDR3 sequence is CSVSGRLPETQYF. The CDR3 bases are TGCAGCGTAAGCGGGAGGCTCCCAGAGACCCAGTACTTC.

The genes are TRBV2 and TRBJ2-1, with TRBD2 matching over 11 bases. This CDR3 comprises 15 residues. The V gene's germline CDR1 is SNHLY and CDR2 FYNNEI. J lost 4 bases, V lost 4 bases, and 3 bases had no gene match. The CDR3: CASSVAGGLYNEQFF. DNA of the CDR3: TGTGCCAGCAGTGTAGCGGGAGGGCTGTACAATGAGCAGTTCTTC.

The V and J genes are TRBV5-4 and TRBJ2-2; a weak D match, TRBD1 (5 bases). The CDR3 runs 15 residues. V gave up 0 bases and J gave up 2 bases, with 8 bases separating them. CDR1 and CDR2 from the germline V gene are SGHNT and YYREEE (reference sequence). The CDR3 here is CASSLGQTNTGELFF. The CDR3 DNA reads TGTGCCAGCAGCTTGGGACAGACTAACACCGGGGAGCTGTTTTTT. The full variable domain, in which reference TRBV5-4 and TRBJ2-2 provide the parts outside the CDR3, is ETGVTQSPTHLIKTRGQQVTLRCSSQSGHNTVSWYQQALGQGPQFIFQYYREEENGRGNFPPRFSGLQFPNYSSELNVNALELDDSALYLCASSLGQTNTGELFFGEGSRLTVL.

The chain combines TRBV19 with TRBJ1-2; D unclear. V was shortened by 3 bases and J by 3 bases, with 8 bases between the two germline ends. This CDR3 spans 13 amino acids. Germline loops: CDR1 LNHDA, CDR2 SQIVND (reference sequence). The CDR3 is CASSITVDYGYTF. CDR3 nucleotide sequence: TGTGCCAGTAGTATCACAGTGGACTATGGCTACACCTTC.

The rearrangement links TRBV27 to TRBJ1-2, with D unclear. V shed 4 bases and J shed 5 bases, with 11 bases lying between them. Germline CDR1 reads MNHEY; CDR2 reads SMNVEV (reference sequence). This CDR3 is built from 13 residues. The chain's CDR3 is CASSSLLGYGYTF. The CDR3 DNA sequence: TGTGCCAGCAGTTCCTTACTTGGGTATGGCTACACCTTC.

This clone was seen a handful of times. This chain links TRBV15 with TRBJ2-7, with D unresolved. Germline lookup yields CDR1 LNHNV and CDR2 YYDKDF (reference sequence). With 3 bases removed from V and 4 bases from J, the gap between germline ends came to 13 bases. This CDR3 is built from 14 residues. CDR3 residues: CATSRGTRKYEQYF. The CDR3 DNA sequence: TGTGCCACCAGCAGGGGTACGCGGAAATACGAGCAGTACTTC.

As regards this clone: This specimen includes other DNA sequences encoding the same CDR3. J is TRBJ1-5 and V is TRBV7-2, with a tentative D call TRBD1 (5 bases). The V gene's germline CDR1 is SGHTA and CDR2 FQGNSA. V was shortened by 2 bases and J by 2 bases, with 10 bases between the two germline ends. CDR3 size: 15 residues. The CDR3 coding sequence is TGTGCCAGCAGCTTAAGGCAGGGCGGCAATCAGCCCCAGCATTTT. Protein product: CASSLRQGGNQPQHF.